This T cell receptor beta chain stems from a study of blood T cell repertoires in COVID-19. Study background: Acute and convalescent COVID-19 specimens originated in the United States, Italy and Spain. Nucleic acid was either cDNA or gDNA, and it came from T cells, B-cell-depleted T cells, or PBMCs.

The protocol was immunoSEQ multiplex PCR, while the TCRdb copy is restricted to in-frame clones and leaves out a portion. The data contain 150,000 to 170,000 clones, 76% of them seen just once; the ten biggest clones take up 3.7%. J was trimmed by 2 bases and V by 6 bases; bases with no gene match: 2. The germline gives CDR1 SNHLY, CDR2 FYNNEI. The CDR3 spans 13 residues. The TCR was taken from a woman aged 80 or over with acute or convalescent COVID-19. The chain uses TRBV2 and TRBJ1-1; 8 positions match TRBD1. The sample was peripheral blood. Here the CDR3 reads CASRSGGNTEAFF. CDR3 sequence (DNA): TGTGCCAGCAGATCAGGGGGCAACACTGAAGCTTTCTTT. Full variable domain (outside the CDR3, taken from reference TRBV2 and TRBJ1-1): EPEVTQTPSHQVTQMGQEVILRCVPISNHLYFYWYRQILGQKVEFLVSFYNNEISEKSEIFDDQFSVERPDGSNFTLKIRSTKLEDSAMYFCASRSGGNTEAFFGQGTRLTVV.